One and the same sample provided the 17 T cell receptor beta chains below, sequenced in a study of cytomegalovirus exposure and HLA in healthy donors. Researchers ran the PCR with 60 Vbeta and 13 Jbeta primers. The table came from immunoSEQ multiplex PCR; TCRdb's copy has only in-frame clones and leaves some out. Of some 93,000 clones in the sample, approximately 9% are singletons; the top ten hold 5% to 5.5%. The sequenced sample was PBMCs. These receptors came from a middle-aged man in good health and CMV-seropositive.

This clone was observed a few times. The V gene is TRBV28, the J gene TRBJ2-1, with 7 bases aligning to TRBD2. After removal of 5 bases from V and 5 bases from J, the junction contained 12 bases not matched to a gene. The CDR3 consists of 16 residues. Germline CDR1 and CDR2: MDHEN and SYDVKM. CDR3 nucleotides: TGTGCCAGCAGTCCCCCCCGGGGGGTTTCTAACAATGAGCAGTTCTTC. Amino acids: CASSPPRGVSNNEQFF.

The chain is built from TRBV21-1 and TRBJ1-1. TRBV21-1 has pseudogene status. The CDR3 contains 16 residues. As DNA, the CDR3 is TGTGCCAGCAGCACCCCCCCGAGGCGGGATCCCACTGAAGCTTTCTTT. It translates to CASSTPPRRDPTEAFF.

CDR3 in DNA: TGTGCCACCAGCAGAGAGGGCAGGGGGAGTAGCACTGAAGCTTTCTTT. Its protein is CATSREGRGSSTEAFF. The V and J genes are TRBV15 and TRBJ1-1, with TRBD1 identical over 7 bases. CDR1 and CDR2 (germline): LNHNV, YYDKDF (reference sequence). The CDR3 has 16 amino acids. The V and J ends lost 0 bases and 4 bases, in that order; junction bases with no gene match: 8.

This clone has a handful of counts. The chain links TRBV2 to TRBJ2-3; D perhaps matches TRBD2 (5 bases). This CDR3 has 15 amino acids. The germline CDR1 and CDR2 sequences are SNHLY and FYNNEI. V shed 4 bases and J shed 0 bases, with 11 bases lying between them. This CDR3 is CASSADFSSTDTQYF. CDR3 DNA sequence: TGTGCCAGCAGTGCGGACTTTTCTAGCACAGATACGCAGTATTTT. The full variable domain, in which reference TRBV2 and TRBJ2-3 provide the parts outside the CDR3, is EPEVTQTPSHQVTQMGQEVILRCVPISNHLYFYWYRQILGQKVEFLVSFYNNEISEKSEIFDDQFSVERPDGSNFTLKIRSTKLEDSAMYFCASSADFSSTDTQYFGPGTRLTVL.

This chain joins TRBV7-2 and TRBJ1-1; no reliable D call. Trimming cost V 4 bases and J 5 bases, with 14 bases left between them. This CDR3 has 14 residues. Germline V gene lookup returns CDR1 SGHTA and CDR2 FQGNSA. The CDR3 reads CASSSMIGGTEAFF. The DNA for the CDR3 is TGTGCCAGCAGCTCGATGATTGGAGGAACTGAAGCTTTCTTT. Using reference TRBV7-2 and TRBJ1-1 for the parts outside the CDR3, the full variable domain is GAGVSQSPSNKVTEKGKDVELRCDPISGHTALYWYRQSLGQGLEFLIYFQGNSAPDKSGLPSDRFSAERTGGSVSTLTIQRTQQEDSAVYLCASSSMIGGTEAFFGQGTRLTVV.

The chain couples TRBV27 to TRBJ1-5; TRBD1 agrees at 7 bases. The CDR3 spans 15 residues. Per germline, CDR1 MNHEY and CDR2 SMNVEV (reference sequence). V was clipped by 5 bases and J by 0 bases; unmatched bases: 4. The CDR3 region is CASSVTGPSNQPQHF. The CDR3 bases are TGTGCCAGCAGTGTGACAGGGCCTAGCAATCAGCCCCAGCATTTT.

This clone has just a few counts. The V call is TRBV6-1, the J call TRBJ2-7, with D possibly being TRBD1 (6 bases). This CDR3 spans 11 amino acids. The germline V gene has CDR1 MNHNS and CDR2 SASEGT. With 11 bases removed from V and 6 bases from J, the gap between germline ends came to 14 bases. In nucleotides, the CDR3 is TGTGCCGGGGGCTCCGCGGTCGAGCAGTACTTC. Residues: CAGGSAVEQYF.

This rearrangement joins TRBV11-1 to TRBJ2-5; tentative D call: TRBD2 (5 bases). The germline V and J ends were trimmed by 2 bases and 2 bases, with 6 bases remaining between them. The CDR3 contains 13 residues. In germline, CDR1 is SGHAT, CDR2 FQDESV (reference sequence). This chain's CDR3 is CASSLREQETQYF. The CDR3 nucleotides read TGTGCCAGCAGCTTACGGGAACAAGAGACCCAGTACTTC.

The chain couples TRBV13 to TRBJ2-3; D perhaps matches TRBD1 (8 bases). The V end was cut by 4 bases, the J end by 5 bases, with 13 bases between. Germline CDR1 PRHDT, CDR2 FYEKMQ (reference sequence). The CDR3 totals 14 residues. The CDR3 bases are TGTGCCAGCAGCTCACAGGGGGAGGGAGATACGCAGTATTTT. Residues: CASSSQGEGDTQYF.

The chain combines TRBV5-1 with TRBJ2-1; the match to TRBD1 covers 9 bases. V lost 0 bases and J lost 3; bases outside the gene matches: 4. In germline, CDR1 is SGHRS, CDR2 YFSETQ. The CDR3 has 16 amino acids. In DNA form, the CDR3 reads TGCGCCAGCAGCTTGGACGGGACAGGGTACTACAATGAGCAGTTCTTC. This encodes CASSLDGTGYYNEQFF.

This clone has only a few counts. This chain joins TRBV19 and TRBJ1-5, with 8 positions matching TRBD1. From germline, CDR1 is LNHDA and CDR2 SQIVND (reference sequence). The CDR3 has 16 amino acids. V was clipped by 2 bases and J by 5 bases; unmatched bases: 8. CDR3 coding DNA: TGTGCCAGTAGTATAAGCGACAGGGGATTTTATCAGCCCCAGCATTTT. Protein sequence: CASSISDRGFYQPQHF. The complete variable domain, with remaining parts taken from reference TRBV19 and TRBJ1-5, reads DGGITQSPKYLFRKEGQNVTLSCEQNLNHDAMYWYRQDPGQGLRLIYYSQIVNDFQKGDIAEGYSVSREKKESFPLTVTSAQKNPTAFYLCASSISDRGFYQPQHFGDGTRLSIL.

The CDR3 here is CASSRTASTDTQYF. DNA of the CDR3: TGTGCCAGCAGTAGGACAGCCAGCACAGATACGCAGTATTTT. The chain links TRBV6-1 to TRBJ2-3; the D gene is possibly TRBD1 (6 bases). From germline, CDR1 is MNHNS and CDR2 SASEGT. V was pared by 5 bases and J by 0 bases, with 9 bases between. This CDR3 is 14 amino acids long.

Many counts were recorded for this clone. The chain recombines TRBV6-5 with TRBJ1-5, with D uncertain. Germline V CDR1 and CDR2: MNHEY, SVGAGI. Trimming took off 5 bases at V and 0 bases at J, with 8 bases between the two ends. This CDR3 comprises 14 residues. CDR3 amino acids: CASSQSYSNQPQHF. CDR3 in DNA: TGTGCCAGCAGTCAATCCTATAGCAATCAGCCCCAGCATTTT.

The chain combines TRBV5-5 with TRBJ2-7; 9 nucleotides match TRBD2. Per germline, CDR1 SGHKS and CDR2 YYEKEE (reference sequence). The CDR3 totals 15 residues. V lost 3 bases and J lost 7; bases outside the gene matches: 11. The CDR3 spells CASSSIPGLANEQYF. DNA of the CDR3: TGTGCCAGCAGCTCTATCCCGGGACTAGCAAATGAGCAGTACTTC. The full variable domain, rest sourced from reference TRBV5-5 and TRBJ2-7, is DAGVTQSPTHLIKTRGQQVTLRCSPISGHKSVSWYQQVLGQGPQFIFQYYEKEERGRGNFPDRFSARQFPNYSSELNVNALLLGDSALYLCASSSIPGLANEQYFGPGTRLTVT.

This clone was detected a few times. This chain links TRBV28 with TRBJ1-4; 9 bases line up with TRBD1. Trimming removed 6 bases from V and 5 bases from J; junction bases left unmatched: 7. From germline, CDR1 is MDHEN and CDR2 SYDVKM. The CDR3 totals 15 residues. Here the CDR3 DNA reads TGTGCCAGCAGAACTCGACAGGGGGTCAATGAAAAACTGTTTTTT. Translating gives CASRTRQGVNEKLFF.

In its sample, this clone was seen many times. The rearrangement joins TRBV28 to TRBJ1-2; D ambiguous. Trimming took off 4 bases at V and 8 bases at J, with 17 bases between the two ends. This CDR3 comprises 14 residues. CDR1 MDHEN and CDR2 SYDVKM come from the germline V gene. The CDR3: CASSSLRRSKGYTF. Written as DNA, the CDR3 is TGTGCCAGCAGTTCCCTCCGTAGATCCAAGGGCTACACCTTC.

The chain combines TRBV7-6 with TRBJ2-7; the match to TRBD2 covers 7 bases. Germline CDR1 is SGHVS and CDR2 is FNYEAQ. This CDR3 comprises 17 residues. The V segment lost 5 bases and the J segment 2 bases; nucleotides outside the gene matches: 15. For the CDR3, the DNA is TGTGCCAGCAGCCCCAGGCCGGCGGGAGCCTTGACCTACGAGCAGTACTTC. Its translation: CASSPRPAGALTYEQYF.